This TCR beta chain was found in a study of human T cells and chemical hapten exposure. The germline V and J ends were trimmed by 3 bases and 2 bases, with 10 bases remaining between them. The V gene's germline CDR1 is LGHDT and CDR2 YNNKEL (reference sequence). The CDR3 has 14 residues. Time point noted: pre-sensitization, week 0. The treatment here: therapeutic diphenylcyclopropenone sensitization with weekly scalp DPC. TCRdb reprocessed the RACE reads with MiXCR, giving one entry per CDR3 protein. The sample yields approximately 370,000 distinct CDR3 sequences, 5.5% seen once. In its sample, this clonotype was seen a few times.

The receptor was derived from a woman aged 18-29 years with alopecia areata. Some clones in this sample may be carry-over from other donors' samples. The sequences come from whole blood, collected in connection with sensitization to the hapten diphenylcyclopropenone (DPC). The gene calls are TRBV3-1 and TRBJ2-5, with D perhaps TRBD1 (5 bases). CDR3 nucleotide sequence: TGTGCCAGCAGCCACTTAGACAGTCAAGAGACCCAGTACTTC. This encodes CASSHLDSQETQYF.